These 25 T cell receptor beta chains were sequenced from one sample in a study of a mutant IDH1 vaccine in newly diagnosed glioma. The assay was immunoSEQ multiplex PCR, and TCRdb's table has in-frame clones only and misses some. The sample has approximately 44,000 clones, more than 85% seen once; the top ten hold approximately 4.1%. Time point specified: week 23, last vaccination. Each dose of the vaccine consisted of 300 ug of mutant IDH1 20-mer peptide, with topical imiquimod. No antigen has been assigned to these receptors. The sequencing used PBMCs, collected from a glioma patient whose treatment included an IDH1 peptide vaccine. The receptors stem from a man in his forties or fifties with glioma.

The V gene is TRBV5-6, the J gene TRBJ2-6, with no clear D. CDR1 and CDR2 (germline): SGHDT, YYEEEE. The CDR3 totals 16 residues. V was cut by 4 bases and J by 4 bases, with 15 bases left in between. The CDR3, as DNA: TGTGCCAGCAGCAGTCGGTCTCTGGCCGGGGCCAACGTCCTGACTTTC. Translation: CASSSRSLAGANVLTF.

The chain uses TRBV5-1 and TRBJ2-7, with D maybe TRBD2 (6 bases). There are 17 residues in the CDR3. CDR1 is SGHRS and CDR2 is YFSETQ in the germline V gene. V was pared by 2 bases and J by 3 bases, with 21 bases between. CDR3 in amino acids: CASSFRSGANRNYEQYF. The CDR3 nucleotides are TGCGCCAGCAGCTTCCGGTCGGGAGCAAACCGGAACTACGAGCAGTACTTC.

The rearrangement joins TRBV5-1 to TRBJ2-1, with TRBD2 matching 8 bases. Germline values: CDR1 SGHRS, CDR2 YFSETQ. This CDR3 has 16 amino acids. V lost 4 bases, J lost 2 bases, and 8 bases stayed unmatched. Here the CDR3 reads CASSAGTGRAYNEQFF. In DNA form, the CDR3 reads TGCGCCAGCAGCGCGGGGACCGGGAGGGCCTACAATGAGCAGTTCTTC.

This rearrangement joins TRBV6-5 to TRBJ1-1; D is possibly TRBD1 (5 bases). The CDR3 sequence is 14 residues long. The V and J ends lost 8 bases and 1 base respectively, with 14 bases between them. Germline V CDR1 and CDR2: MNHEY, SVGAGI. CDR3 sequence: CASRNYRKNTEAFF. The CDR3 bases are TGTGCCAGCCGCAACTACAGGAAGAACACTGAAGCTTTCTTT.

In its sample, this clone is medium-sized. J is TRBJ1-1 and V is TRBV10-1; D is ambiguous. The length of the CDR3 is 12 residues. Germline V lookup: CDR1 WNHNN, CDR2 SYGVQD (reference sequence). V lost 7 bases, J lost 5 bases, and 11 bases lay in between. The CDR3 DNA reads TGCGCCAGCAACAAAGGGCGTACTGAAGCTTTCTTT. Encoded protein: CASNKGRTEAFF.

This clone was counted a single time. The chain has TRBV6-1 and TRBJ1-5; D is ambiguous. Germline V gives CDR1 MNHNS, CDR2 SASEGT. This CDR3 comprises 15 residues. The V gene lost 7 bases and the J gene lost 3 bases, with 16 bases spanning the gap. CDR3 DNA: TGTGCCAGCATATTGTTCCTGGGATCCAATCAGCCCCAGCATTTT. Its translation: CASILFLGSNQPQHF.

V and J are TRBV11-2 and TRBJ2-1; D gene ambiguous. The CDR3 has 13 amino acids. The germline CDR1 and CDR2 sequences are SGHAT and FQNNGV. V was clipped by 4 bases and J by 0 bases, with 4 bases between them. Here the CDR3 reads CASSSASYNEQFF. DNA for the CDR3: TGTGCCAGCAGCTCGGCCTCCTACAATGAGCAGTTCTTC.

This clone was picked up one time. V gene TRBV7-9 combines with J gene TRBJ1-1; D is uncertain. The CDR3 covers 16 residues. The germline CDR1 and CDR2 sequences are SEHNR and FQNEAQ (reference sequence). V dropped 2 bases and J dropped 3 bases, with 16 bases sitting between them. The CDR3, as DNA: TGTGCCAGCAGCTTATGGGTCAGCTCAAGGGACACTGAAGCTTTCTTT. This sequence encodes CASSLWVSSRDTEAFF.

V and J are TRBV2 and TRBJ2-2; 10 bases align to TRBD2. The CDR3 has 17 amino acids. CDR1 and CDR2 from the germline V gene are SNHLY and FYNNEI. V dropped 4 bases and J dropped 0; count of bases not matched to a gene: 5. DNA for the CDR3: TGTGCCAGCAGTGTACTAGCGGGGAACGCGAACACCGGGGAGCTGTTTTTT. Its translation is CASSVLAGNANTGELFF.

The CDR3 loop reads CATSRDSWGQNIQYF. CDR3 nucleotide sequence: TGTGCCACCAGCAGAGATAGTTGGGGCCAAAACATTCAGTACTTC. This chain uses TRBV15 with TRBJ2-4; tentatively, D is TRBD1 (5 bases). CDR1 is LNHNV, CDR2 YYDKDF, per germline (reference sequence). The length of the CDR3 is 15 residues. The ends were cut back, 0 bases at V and 5 bases at J, with 11 bases in the middle.

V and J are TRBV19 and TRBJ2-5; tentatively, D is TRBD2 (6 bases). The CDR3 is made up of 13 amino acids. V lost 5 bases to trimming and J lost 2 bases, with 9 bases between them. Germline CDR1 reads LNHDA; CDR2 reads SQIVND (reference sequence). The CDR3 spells CASSSGLQETQYF. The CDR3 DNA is TGTGCCAGTAGTTCGGGACTTCAAGAGACCCAGTACTTC. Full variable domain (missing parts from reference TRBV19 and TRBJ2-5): DGGITQSPKYLFRKEGQNVTLSCEQNLNHDAMYWYRQDPGQGLRLIYYSQIVNDFQKGDIAEGYSVSREKKESFPLTVTSAQKNPTAFYLCASSSGLQETQYFGPGTRLLVL.

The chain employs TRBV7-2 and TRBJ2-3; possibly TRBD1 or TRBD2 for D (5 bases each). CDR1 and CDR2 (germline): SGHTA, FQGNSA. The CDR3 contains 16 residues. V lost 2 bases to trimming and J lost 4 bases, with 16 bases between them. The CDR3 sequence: CASSLSGPPRADTQYF. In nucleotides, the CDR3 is TGTGCCAGCAGCTTATCGGGGCCTCCTAGGGCAGATACGCAGTATTTT.

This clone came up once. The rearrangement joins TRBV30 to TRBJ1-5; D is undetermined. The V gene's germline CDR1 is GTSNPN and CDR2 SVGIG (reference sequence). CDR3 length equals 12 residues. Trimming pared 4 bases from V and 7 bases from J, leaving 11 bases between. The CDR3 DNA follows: TGTGCCTGGAATCGGGGTGGACAGCCCCAGCATTTT. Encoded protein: CAWNRGGQPQHF.

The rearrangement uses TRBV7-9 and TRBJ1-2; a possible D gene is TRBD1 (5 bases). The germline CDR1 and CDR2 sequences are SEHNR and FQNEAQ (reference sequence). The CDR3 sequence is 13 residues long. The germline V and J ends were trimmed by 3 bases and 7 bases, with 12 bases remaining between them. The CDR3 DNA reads TGTGCCAGCAGCTTTGGGGGGAAAGGTGGCTACACCTTC. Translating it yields CASSFGGKGGYTF. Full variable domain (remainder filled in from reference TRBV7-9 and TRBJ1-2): DTGVSQNPRHKITKRGQNVTFRCDPISEHNRLYWYRQTLGQGPEFLTYFQNEAQLEKSRLLSDRFSAERPKGSFSTLEIQRTEQGDSAMYLCASSFGGKGGYTFGSGTRLTVV.

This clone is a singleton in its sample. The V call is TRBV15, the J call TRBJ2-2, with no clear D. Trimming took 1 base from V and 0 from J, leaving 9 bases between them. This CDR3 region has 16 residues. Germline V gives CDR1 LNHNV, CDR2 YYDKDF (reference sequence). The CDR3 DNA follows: TGTGCCACCAGCAGAGTCATGGCCGCGAACACCGGGGAGCTGTTTTTT. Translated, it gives CATSRVMAANTGELFF.

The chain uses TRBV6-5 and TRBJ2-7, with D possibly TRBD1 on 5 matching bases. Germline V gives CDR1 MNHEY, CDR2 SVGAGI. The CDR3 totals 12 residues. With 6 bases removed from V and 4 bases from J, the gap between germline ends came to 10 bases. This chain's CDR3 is CASSLQGYEQYF. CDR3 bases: TGTGCCAGCAGCTTGCAGGGATACGAGCAGTACTTC.

The CDR3 region is CASSGLAGSLRREQYF. In DNA, the CDR3 is TGCGCCAGCAGCGGACTAGCGGGGTCTCTCAGGCGAGAGCAGTACTTC. V gene TRBV4-1 combines with J gene TRBJ2-7; 12 bases line up with TRBD2. The CDR3 has 16 amino acids. V shed 5 bases, J shed 7 bases, and the junction held 12 bases outside the gene matches. Germline V lookup: CDR1 MGHRA, CDR2 YSYEKL.

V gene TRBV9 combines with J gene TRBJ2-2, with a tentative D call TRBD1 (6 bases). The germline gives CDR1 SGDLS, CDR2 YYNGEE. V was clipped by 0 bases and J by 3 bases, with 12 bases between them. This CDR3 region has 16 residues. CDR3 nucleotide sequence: TGTGCCAGCAGCGTAGCAACGACAGGACACACCGGGGAGCTGTTTTTT. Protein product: CASSVATTGHTGELFF.

Written as DNA, the CDR3 is TGTGCCAGCAGCGAGCTATTACAGGGAAACCCCTATGGCTACACCTTC. The encoded protein is CASSELLQGNPYGYTF. The rearrangement joins TRBV9 to TRBJ1-2; D is possibly TRBD1 (6 bases). The CDR3 runs to 16 residues. Trimming took 3 bases from V and 4 from J, leaving 19 bases between them. The germline V gene has CDR1 SGDLS and CDR2 YYNGEE.

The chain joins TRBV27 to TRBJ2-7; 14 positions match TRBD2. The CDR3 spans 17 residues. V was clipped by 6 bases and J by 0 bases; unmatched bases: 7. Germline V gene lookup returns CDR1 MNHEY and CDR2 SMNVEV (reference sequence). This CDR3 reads CASSPGLAGDNSYEQYF. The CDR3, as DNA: TGTGCCAGCAGCCCGGGACTAGCGGGGGACAACTCCTACGAGCAGTACTTC.

The CDR3 protein is CASSISGAYGYTF. The CDR3 DNA reads as TGTGCCAGTAGTATAAGCGGGGCCTATGGCTACACCTTC. The J gene is TRBJ1-2, the V gene TRBV19, with D tentatively TRBD1 (5 bases). V shed 2 bases and J shed 4 bases, with 8 bases lying between them. The germline V gene encodes CDR1 LNHDA and CDR2 SQIVND (reference sequence). The CDR3 extends over 13 amino acids.

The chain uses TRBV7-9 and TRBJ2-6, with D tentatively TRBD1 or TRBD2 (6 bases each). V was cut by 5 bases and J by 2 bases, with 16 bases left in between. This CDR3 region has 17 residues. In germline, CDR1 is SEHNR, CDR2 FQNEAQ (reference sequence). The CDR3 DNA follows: TGTGCCAGCAGCCGGAGGGGCAGGGACACTGGGGCCAACGTCCTGACTTTC. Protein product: CASSRRGRDTGANVLTF. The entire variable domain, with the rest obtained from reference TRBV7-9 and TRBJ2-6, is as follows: DTGVSQNPRHKITKRGQNVTFRCDPISEHNRLYWYRQTLGQGPEFLTYFQNEAQLEKSRLLSDRFSAERPKGSFSTLEIQRTEQGDSAMYLCASSRRGRDTGANVLTFGAGSRLTVL.

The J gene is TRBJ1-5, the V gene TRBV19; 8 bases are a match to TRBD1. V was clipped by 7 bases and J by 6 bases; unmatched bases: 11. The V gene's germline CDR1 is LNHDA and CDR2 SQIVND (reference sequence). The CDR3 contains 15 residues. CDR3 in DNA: TGTGCCAGTACTCTAGAGACAGGGGAAGGTCAGCCCCAGCATTTT. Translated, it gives CASTLETGEGQPQHF.

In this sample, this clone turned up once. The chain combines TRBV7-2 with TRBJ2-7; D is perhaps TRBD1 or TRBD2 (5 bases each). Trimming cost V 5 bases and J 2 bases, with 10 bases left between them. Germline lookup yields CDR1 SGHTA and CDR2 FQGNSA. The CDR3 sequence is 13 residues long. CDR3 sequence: CASSLMGAYEQYF. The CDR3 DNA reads TGTGCCAGCAGCCTAATGGGGGCCTACGAGCAGTACTTC.

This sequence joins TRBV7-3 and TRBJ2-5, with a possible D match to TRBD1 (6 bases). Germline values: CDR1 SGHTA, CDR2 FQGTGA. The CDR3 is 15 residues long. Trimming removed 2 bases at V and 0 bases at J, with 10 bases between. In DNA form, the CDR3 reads TGTGCCAGCAGCTTAGGTACAGGGTACCAAGAGACCCAGTACTTC. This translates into CASSLGTGYQETQYF.